This T cell receptor (beta chain) is drawn from a study of vaccination and CD4 T cells after COVID-19. Whole-study context: Overlapping SARS-CoV-2, HCoV-NL63, HCoV-OC43 and HCoV-229E spike peptides stimulated the cells.

Time point given: late sampling 161 to 241 days after vaccination in a few convalescent patients. The treatment is: roughly ten-day PBMC culture with coronavirus spike peptide pools or control peptides (ViraFEST assay). Under the ViraFEST approach, antigen-specific T cells were expanded with peptide pools and TCRs subsequently sequenced. V lost 2 bases and J lost 8; bases outside the gene matches: 9. Germline V gene sequence: CDR1 ENHRY, CDR2 SYGVKD. The CDR3 length is 16 residues. An Oncomine TCR Beta short-read assay was used to sequence the DNA from cultured CD4+ T cells. From cultured CD4+ T cells, genomic DNA was extracted. TCRdb used MiXCR to reprocess the PCR reads, holding one entry per CDR3 protein. The data show roughly 15,000 distinct CDR3 sequences, under 55% seen once. For this clonotype: Its specificity is not known.

Study results and caveats: The study examined relatively few convalescent patients and included no early post-infection timepoints.

The specimen comprised CD4+ T cells from blood, cultured in vitro, sampled about 7 months after SARS-CoV-2 vaccination. This receptor was obtained from a human donor who had recovered from COVID-19. V is TRBV10-3 and J is TRBJ2-3, with 11 bases fitting TRBD2. CDR3 sequence: CAISEDSGGGRGTQYF. Here the CDR3 DNA reads TGTGCCATCAGTGAGGATAGCGGGGGGGGACGAGGTACGCAGTATTTT.